A single sample gave rise to the 4 T cell receptor beta chains below, sequenced in a study of T cells in Graves' hyperthyroidism and ophthalmopathy. RNA transcripts provided the source from which TCR beta CDR3 regions were amplified. First-round RT-PCR of the TCR CDR3 relied on the HTBI primer set. Each CDR3 protein is one row after TCRdb ran MiXCR on the multiplex PCR reads. Of about 600,000 distinct CDR3 sequences listed, roughly 16% are singletons. The sequencing sample was made of blood. The source of these receptors is a woman aged 40 to 50 with Graves' ophthalmopathy.

This clonotype has more than one count but fewer than ten. The V call is TRBV25-1, the J call TRBJ2-5; D is perhaps TRBD2 (5 bases). Germline V gene data show CDR1 as MGHDK and CDR2 as SYGVNS. This CDR3 has 15 residues. The V and J ends lost 0 bases and 4 bases respectively, with 12 bases between them. The CDR3 loop reads CASSEYRGLGETQYF. CDR3 sequence (DNA): TGTGCCAGCAGTGAATATCGAGGGCTTGGAGAGACCCAGTACTTC.

This chain's CDR3 is CASSSGFDGGDQETQYF. The CDR3 DNA reads TGTGCCAGCAGCTCCGGTTTCGACGGGGGGGACCAAGAGACCCAGTACTTC. The chain employs TRBV7-3 and TRBJ2-5; 8 nucleotides line up with TRBD2. This CDR3 is 17 amino acids long. J gave up 0 bases and V 4 bases, and 10 bases lay outside the gene matches. Per the germline V gene, CDR1 is SGHTA and CDR2 is FQGTGA. The variable domain in full, completed from reference TRBV7-3 and TRBJ2-5, reads GAGVSQTPSNKVTEKGKYVELRCDPISGHTALYWYRQSLGQGPEFLIYFQGTGAADDSGLPNDRFFAVRPEGSVSTLKIQRTERGDSAVYLCASSSGFDGGDQETQYFGPGTRLLVL.

This chain links TRBV27 with TRBJ2-7; possibly TRBD1 for D (6 bases). The CDR3 covers 14 residues. V lost 5 bases to trimming and J lost 2 bases, with 13 bases between them. Germline CDR1 is MNHEY and CDR2 is SMNVEV (reference sequence). CDR3 region: CASSPSTGPYEQYF. The DNA for the CDR3 is TGTGCCAGCAGTCCCTCGACAGGCCCCTACGAGCAGTACTTC.

This clonotype has ten or more counts. This rearrangement joins TRBV18 to TRBJ2-5, with 11 bases that match TRBD2. Germline lookup yields CDR1 KGHSH and CDR2 LQKENI. CDR3 length equals 15 residues. V dropped 2 bases and J dropped 5; count of bases not matched to a gene: 4. The CDR3 region has the DNA TGTGCCAGCTCACCAATAGCGGGAGGGCCGGAGACCCAGTACTTC. Translating it yields CASSPIAGGPETQYF. Based on the CDR3 plus reference TRBV18 and TRBJ2-5, the full variable domain is NAGVMQNPRHLVRRRGQEARLRCSPMKGHSHVYWYRQLPEEGLKFMVYLQKENIIDESGMPKERFSAEFPKEGPSILRIQQVVRGDSAAYFCASSPIAGGPETQYFGPGTRLLVL.